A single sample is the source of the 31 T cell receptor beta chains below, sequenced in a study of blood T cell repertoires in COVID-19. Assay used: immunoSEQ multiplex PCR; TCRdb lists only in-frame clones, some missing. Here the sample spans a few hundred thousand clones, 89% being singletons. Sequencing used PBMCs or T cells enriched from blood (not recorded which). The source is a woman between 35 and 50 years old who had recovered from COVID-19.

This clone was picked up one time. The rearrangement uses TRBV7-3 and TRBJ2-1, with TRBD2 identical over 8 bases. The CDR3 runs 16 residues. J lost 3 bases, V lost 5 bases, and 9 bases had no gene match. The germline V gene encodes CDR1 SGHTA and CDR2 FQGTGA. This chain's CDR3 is CASSTSGSGGYNEQFF. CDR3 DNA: TGTGCCAGCAGCACAAGTGGGAGCGGGGGCTACAATGAGCAGTTCTTC.

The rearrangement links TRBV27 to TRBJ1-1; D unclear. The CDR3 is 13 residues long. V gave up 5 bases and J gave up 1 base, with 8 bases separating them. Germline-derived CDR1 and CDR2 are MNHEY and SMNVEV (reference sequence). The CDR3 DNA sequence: TGTGCCAGCAGTCCGTGGGCGAACACTGAAGCTTTCTTT. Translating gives CASSPWANTEAFF.

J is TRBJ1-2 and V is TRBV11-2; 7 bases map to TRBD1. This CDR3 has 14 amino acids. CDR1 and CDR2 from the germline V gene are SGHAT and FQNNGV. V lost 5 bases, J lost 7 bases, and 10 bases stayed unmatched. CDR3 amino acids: CASSTPTGVGGYTF. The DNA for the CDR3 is TGTGCCAGCAGCACTCCAACAGGGGTTGGTGGCTACACCTTC.

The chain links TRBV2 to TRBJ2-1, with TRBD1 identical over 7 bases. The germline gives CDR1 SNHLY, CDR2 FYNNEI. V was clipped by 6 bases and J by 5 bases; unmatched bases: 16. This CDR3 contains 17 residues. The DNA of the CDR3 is TGTGCCAGCAGCCTCAATAGGGGCCTTACAGGGGACAATGAGCAGTTCTTC. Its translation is CASSLNRGLTGDNEQFF.

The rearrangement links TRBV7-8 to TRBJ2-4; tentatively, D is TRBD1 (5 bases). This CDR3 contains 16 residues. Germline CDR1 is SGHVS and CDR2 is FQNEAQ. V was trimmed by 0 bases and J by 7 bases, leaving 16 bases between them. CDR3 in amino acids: CASSLAQGMSGNIQYF. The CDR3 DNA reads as TGTGCCAGCAGCTTAGCGCAGGGTATGTCAGGGAACATTCAGTACTTC.

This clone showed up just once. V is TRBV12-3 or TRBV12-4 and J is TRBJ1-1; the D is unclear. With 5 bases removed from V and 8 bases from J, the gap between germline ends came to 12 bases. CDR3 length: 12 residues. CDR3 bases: TGTGCCAGCAGTCTAAGGGAGAGAGAAGCTTTCTTT. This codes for CASSLREREAFF.

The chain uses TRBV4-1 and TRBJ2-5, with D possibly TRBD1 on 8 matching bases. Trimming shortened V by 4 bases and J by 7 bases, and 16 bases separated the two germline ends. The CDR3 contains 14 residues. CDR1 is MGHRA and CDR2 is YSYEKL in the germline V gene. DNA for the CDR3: TGCGCCAGCAGCCTGGACAGGGAGGGTGTGACCCAGTACTTC. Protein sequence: CASSLDREGVTQYF.

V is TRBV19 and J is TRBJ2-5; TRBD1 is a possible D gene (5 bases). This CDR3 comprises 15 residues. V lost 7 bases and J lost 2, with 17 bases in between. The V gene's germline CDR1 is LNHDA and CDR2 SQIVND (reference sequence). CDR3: CASKGFSTEQETQYF. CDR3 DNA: TGTGCCAGTAAGGGCTTCTCGACAGAGCAAGAGACCCAGTACTTC.

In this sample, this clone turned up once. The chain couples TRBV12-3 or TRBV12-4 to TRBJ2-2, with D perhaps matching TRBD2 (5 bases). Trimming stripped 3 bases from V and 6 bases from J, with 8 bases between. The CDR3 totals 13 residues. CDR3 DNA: TGTGCCAGCAGTTTGACGGGGTCCGGGGAGCTGTTTTTT. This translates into CASSLTGSGELFF.

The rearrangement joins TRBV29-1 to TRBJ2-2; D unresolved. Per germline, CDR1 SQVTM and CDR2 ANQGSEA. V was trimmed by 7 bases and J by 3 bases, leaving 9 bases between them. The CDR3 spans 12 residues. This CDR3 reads CSAYLDTGELFF. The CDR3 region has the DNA TGCAGCGCCTACCTAGACACCGGGGAGCTGTTTTTT.

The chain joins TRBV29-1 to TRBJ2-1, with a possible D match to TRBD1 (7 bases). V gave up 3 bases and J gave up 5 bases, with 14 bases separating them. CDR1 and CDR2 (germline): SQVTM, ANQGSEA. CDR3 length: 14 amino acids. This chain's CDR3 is CSVDQGGVHNEQFF. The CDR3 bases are TGCAGCGTTGATCAGGGGGGCGTCCACAATGAGCAGTTCTTC.

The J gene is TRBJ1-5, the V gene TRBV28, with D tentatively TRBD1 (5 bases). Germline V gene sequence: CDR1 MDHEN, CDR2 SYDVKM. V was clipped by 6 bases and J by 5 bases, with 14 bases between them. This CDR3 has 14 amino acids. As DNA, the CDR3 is TGTGCCAGCAGGACCTACCAGGGATATCAGCCCCAGCATTTT. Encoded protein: CASRTYQGYQPQHF. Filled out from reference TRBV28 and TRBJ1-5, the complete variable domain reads DVKVTQSSRYLVKRTGEKVFLECVQDMDHENMFWYRQDPGLGLRLIYFSYDVKMKEKGDIPEGYSVSREKKERFSLILESASTNQTSMYLCASRTYQGYQPQHFGDGTRLSIL.

CDR3 sequence (DNA): TGTGCCAGCAGCTTCCGGCAGGGTATGGGCTACGAGCAGTACTTC. Its translation is CASSFRQGMGYEQYF. The chain uses TRBV5-5 and TRBJ2-7; D perhaps matches TRBD1 (5 bases). CDR3 size: 15 residues. The V end was cut by 2 bases, the J end by 3 bases, with 15 bases between. Germline CDR1 reads SGHKS; CDR2 reads YYEKEE (reference sequence). Looking up the rest from reference TRBV5-5 and TRBJ2-7 gives the full variable domain: DAGVTQSPTHLIKTRGQQVTLRCSPISGHKSVSWYQQVLGQGPQFIFQYYEKEERGRGNFPDRFSARQFPNYSSELNVNALLLGDSALYLCASSFRQGMGYEQYFGPGTRLTVT.

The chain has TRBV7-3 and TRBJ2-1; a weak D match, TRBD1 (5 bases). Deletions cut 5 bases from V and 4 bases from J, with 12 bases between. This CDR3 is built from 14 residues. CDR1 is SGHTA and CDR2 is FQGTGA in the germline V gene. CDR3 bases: TGTGCCAGCAGCCCATCTACAGGATACAATGAGCAGTTCTTC. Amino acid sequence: CASSPSTGYNEQFF.

The CDR3 DNA follows: TGTGCCAGCATCACCGGGACTAGCCTACTCTACGAGCAGTACTTC. This sequence encodes CASITGTSLLYEQYF. V is TRBV6-5 and J is TRBJ2-7, with TRBD2 matching 9 bases. The CDR3 totals 15 residues. Germline V gene sequence: CDR1 MNHEY, CDR2 SVGAGI. Losses at the gene ends were 7 bases for V and 3 bases for J; bases not matched to a gene: 10.

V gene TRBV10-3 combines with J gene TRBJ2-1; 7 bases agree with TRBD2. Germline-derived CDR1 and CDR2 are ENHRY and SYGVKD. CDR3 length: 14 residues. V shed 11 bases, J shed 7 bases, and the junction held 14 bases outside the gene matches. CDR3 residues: CASRSAGVSNEQFF. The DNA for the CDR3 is TGTGCCTCTCGGAGCGCGGGAGTATCAAATGAGCAGTTCTTC.

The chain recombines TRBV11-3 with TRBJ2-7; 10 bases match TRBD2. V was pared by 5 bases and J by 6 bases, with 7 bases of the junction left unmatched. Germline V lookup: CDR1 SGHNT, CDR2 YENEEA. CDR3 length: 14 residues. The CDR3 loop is CASSRPGLAFEQYF. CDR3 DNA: TGTGCCAGCAGCCGGCCGGGACTAGCGTTCGAGCAGTACTTC.

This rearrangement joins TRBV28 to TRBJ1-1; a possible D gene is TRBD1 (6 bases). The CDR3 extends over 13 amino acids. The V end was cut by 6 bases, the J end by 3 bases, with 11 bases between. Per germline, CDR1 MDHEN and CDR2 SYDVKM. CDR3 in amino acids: CASRPTGYTEAFF. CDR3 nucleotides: TGTGCCAGCAGACCTACAGGGTACACTGAAGCTTTCTTT.

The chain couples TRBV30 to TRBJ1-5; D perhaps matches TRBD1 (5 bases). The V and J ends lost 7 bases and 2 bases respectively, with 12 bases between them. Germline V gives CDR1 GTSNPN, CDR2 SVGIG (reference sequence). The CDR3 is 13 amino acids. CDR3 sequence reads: CALAGTRNQPQHF. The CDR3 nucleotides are TGTGCCTTGGCGGGGACGCGCAATCAGCCCCAGCATTTT. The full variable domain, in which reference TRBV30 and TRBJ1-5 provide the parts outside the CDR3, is SQTIHQWPATLVQPVGSPLSLECTVEGTSNPNLYWYRQAAGRGLQLLFYSVGIGQISSEVPQNLSASRPQDRQFILSSKKLLLSDSGFYLCALAGTRNQPQHFGDGTRLSIL.

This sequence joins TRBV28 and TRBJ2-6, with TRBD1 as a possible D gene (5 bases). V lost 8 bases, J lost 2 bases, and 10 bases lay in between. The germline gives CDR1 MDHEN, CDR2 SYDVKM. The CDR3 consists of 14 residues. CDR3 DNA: TGTGCCAGCCATACAGGCCCTGGGGCCAACGTCCTGACTTTC. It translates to CASHTGPGANVLTF.

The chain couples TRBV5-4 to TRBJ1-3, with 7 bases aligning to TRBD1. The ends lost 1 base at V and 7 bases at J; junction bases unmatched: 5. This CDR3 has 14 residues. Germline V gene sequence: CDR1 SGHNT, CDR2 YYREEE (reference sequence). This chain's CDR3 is CASSLSQGVNTIYF. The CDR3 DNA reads TGTGCCAGCAGCTTGAGTCAGGGGGTGAACACCATATATTTT.

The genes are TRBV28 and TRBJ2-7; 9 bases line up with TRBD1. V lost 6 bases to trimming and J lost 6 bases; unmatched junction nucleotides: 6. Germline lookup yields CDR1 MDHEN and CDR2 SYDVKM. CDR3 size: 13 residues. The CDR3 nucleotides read TGTGCCAGCAGCATCGGACAGGGGCGCGAGCAGTACTTC. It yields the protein CASSIGQGREQYF.

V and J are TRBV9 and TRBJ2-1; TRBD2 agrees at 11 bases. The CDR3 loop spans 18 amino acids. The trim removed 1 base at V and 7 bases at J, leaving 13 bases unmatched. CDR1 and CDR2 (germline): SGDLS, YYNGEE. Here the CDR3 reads CASSVPTLAGGPINEQFF. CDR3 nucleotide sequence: TGTGCCAGCAGCGTACCCACGTTAGCGGGAGGGCCTATTAATGAGCAGTTCTTC.

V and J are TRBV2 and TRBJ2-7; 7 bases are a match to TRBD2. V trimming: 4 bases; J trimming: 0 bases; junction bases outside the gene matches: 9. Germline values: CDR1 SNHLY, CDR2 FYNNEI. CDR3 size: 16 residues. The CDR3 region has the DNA TGTGCCAGCAGTGGGCTAGCGGAGATCAGCTCCTACGAGCAGTACTTC. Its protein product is CASSGLAEISSYEQYF.

The CDR3 nucleotides are TGTGCCAGCAGCCTTAGAAGGCAGGGCTCCTACGAGCAGTACTTC. It encodes CASSLRRQGSYEQYF. V gene TRBV11-3 combines with J gene TRBJ2-7; possible D gene TRBD1, 5 bases. CDR3 length: 15 residues. Trimming removed 5 bases from V and 0 bases from J, with 14 bases in between. Germline V CDR1 and CDR2: SGHNT, YENEEA. Combining the CDR3 with reference TRBV11-3 and TRBJ2-7 gives the whole variable domain EAGVVQSPRYKIIEKKQPVAFWCNPISGHNTLYWYLQNLGQGPELLIRYENEEAVDDSQLPKDRFSAERLKGVDSTLKIQPAELGDSAVYLCASSLRRQGSYEQYFGPGTRLTVT.

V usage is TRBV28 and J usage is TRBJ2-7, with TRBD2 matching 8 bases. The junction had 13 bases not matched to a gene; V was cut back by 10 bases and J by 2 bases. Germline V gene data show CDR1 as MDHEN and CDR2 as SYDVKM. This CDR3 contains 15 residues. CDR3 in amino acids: CAIGRGGANPYEQYF. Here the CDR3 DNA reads TGTGCCATCGGCCGGGGGGGGGCTAATCCCTACGAGCAGTACTTC.

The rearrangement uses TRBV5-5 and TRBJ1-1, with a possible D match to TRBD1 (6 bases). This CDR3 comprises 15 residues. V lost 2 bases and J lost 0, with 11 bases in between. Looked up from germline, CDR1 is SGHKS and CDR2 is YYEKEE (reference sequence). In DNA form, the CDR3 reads TGTGCCAGCAGCTTCAGCCCAGGGGTGAACACTGAAGCTTTCTTT. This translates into CASSFSPGVNTEAFF.

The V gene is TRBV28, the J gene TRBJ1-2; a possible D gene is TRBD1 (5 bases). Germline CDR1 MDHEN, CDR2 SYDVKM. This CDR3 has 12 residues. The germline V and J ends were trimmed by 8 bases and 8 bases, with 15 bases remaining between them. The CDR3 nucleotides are TGTGCCAGCTCTTCCCAGGGTGGAGGCTACACCTTC. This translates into CASSSQGGGYTF.

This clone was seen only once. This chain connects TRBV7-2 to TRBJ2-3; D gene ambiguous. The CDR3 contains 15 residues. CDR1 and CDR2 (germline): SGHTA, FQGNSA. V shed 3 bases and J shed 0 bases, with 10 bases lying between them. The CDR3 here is CASSLGQISTDTQYF. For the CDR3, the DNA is TGTGCCAGCAGCTTGGGCCAGATTAGCACAGATACGCAGTATTTT. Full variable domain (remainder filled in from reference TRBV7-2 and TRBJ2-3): GAGVSQSPSNKVTEKGKDVELRCDPISGHTALYWYRQSLGQGLEFLIYFQGNSAPDKSGLPSDRFSAERTGGSVSTLTIQRTQQEDSAVYLCASSLGQISTDTQYFGPGTRLTVL.

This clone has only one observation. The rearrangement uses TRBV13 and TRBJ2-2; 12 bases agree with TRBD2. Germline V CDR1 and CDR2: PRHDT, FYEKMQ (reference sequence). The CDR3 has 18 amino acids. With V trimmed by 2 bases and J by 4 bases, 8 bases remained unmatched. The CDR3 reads CASSLRASGREGTGELFF. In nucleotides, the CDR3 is TGTGCCAGCAGCTTAAGGGCTAGCGGGAGGGAAGGCACCGGGGAGCTGTTTTTT.

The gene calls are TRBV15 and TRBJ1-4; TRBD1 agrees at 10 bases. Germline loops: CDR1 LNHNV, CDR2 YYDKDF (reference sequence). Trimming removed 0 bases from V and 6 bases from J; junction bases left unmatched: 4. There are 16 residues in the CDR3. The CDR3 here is CATSRDPGTGDEKLFF. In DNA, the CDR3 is TGTGCCACCAGCAGAGACCCCGGGACAGGGGATGAAAAACTGTTTTTT.